This section outlines one T cell receptor (beta chain) sequence together with its context. As yet, its antigen is unknown. This sample is drawn from a study of cytomegalovirus exposure and HLA in healthy donors. Study overall: Falling in the Caucasian-associated ancestry cluster were approximately 86% of around 370 genotyped donors. Study-wide points: In terms of immune exposure information, only CMV serostatus was available. HLA alleles showed associations with some 17,000 TCR beta sequences in a later analysis, at a 0.05 false discovery rate.

Primers for the PCR totalled 60 Vbeta and 13 Jbeta. Clones were read by immunoSEQ multiplex PCR, and TCRdb kept only the in-frame ones, dropping some. The sample carries under 200,000 clones, about 80% recorded once. The CDR3 is made up of 13 amino acids. Looked up from germline, CDR1 is SEHNR and CDR2 is FQNEAQ (reference sequence). J was trimmed by 3 bases and V by 4 bases; bases with no gene match: 1. This sequence originates from a man aged 25 to 45 in good health and CMV-seronegative. The sample consisted of PBMCs. This chain joins TRBV7-9 and TRBJ2-7; TRBD1 aligns across 9 bases. CDR3 sequence: CASSWGQGYEQYF. The DNA for the CDR3 is TGTGCCAGCAGCTGGGGACAGGGCTACGAGCAGTACTTC. The whole variable domain, remainder taken from reference TRBV7-9 and TRBJ2-7, is DTGVSQNPRHKITKRGQNVTFRCDPISEHNRLYWYRQTLGQGPEFLTYFQNEAQLEKSRLLSDRFSAERPKGSFSTLEIQRTEQGDSAMYLCASSWGQGYEQYFGPGTRLTVT.